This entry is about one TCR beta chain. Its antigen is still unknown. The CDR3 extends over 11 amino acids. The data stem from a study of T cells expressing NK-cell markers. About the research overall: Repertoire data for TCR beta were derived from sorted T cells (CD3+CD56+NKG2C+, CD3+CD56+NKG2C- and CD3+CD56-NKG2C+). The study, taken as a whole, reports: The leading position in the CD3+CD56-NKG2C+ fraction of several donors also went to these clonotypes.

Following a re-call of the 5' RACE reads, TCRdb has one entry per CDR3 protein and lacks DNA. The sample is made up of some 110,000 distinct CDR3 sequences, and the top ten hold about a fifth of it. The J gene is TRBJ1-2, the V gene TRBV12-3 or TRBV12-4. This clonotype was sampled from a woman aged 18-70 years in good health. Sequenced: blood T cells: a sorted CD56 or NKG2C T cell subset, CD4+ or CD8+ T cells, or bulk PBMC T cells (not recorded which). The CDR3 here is CASSSAYGYTF.